These 32 T cell receptor beta chains were all obtained from the same sample, sequenced in a study of T cell repertoires in cytomegalovirus infection. TCRdb re-called the reads through MiXCR, storing one row per CDR3 protein. Here the sample spans around 260,000 distinct CDR3 sequences, 9.1% being singletons. Sequenced input: PBMCs. The receptors stem from a human donor in good health (CMV status not recorded). Some clones in this sample may be carry-over from other donors' samples.

This clonotype was recorded many times. This sequence joins TRBV7-2 and TRBJ2-2; the match to TRBD1 covers 7 bases. The CDR3 extends over 16 amino acids. V lost 5 bases to trimming and J lost 3 bases; unmatched junction nucleotides: 9. Looked up from germline, CDR1 is SGHTA and CDR2 is FQGNSA. CDR3 sequence: CASSARTGLDTGELFF. The CDR3 DNA reads TGTGCCAGCAGCGCTCGGACAGGCCTAGACACCGGGGAGCTGTTTTTT.

This sequence joins TRBV6-6 and TRBJ1-1; D gene unclear. V gave up 0 bases and J gave up 4 bases, with 9 bases separating them. CDR3 length: 14 amino acids. In germline, CDR1 is MNHNY, CDR2 SVGAGI (reference sequence). The CDR3 loop reads CASSYSGKGTEAFF. CDR3 sequence (DNA): TGTGCCAGCAGTTACTCGGGGAAGGGCACTGAAGCTTTCTTT.

This clonotype turned up a few times. This rearrangement joins TRBV28 to TRBJ2-4; 9 bases match TRBD1. Germline CDR1 is MDHEN and CDR2 is SYDVKM. V lost 5 bases and J lost 0; bases outside the gene matches: 5. The CDR3 is 16 amino acids. CDR3 DNA: TGTGCCAGCAGTATAAGACAGGGGGGAGCCAAAAACATTCAGTACTTC. Protein sequence: CASSIRQGGAKNIQYF.

This clonotype has more than one count but fewer than ten. The chain joins TRBV6-6 to TRBJ1-1; the D is unclear. CDR3 size: 16 residues. V was shortened by 4 bases and J by 3 bases, with 18 bases between the two germline ends. Germline CDR1 MNHNY, CDR2 SVGAGI (reference sequence). The CDR3 sequence: CASSSEGSRLDTEAFF. DNA of the CDR3: TGTGCCAGCAGTTCGGAGGGCAGTCGATTGGACACTGAAGCTTTCTTT.

This clonotype was picked up a small number of times. The genes are TRBV4-1 and TRBJ1-2; D uncertain. Germline CDR1 reads MGHRA; CDR2 reads YSYEKL. V was clipped by 1 base and J by 4 bases, with 10 bases between them. This CDR3 region has 14 residues. This CDR3 reads CASSQAYGPYGYTF. CDR3 nucleotide sequence: TGCGCCAGCAGCCAAGCGTACGGACCCTATGGCTACACCTTC.

This clonotype was picked up many times. The V call is TRBV19, the J call TRBJ1-1; a possible D gene is TRBD1 (6 bases). The CDR3 spans 14 residues. Trimming removed 4 bases at V and 5 bases at J, with 14 bases between. Per the germline V gene, CDR1 is LNHDA and CDR2 is SQIVND (reference sequence). The CDR3 spells CASSTTGQYTEAFF. The CDR3 coding sequence is TGTGCCAGTAGTACAACAGGGCAGTATACTGAAGCTTTCTTT.

This clonotype came up many times. The gene calls are TRBV4-2 and TRBJ2-1, with 9 bases identical to TRBD2. CDR1 LGHNA and CDR2 YNFKEQ come from the germline V gene. The CDR3 runs 14 residues. With 4 bases clipped from V and 5 bases from J, the junction kept 3 bases outside the gene matches. Here the CDR3 DNA reads TGTGCCAGCAGCCGAGGCGGGGGGGACAATGAGCAGTTCTTC. It encodes CASSRGGGDNEQFF.

This clonotype has a count of ten or more. The chain links TRBV7-6 to TRBJ2-7; 9 bases agree with TRBD1. The V gene end was trimmed by 5 bases and the J gene end by 7 bases; junction bases not matched to a gene: 6. CDR3 length: 13 amino acids. Germline CDR1 SGHVS, CDR2 FNYEAQ. DNA of the CDR3: TGTGCCAGCAGCGGAACGGGACAGGGTGAGCAGTACTTC. It is translated as CASSGTGQGEQYF.

A few counts support this clonotype. V usage is TRBV28 and J usage is TRBJ1-4; 7 bases align to TRBD1. The CDR3 loop spans 14 amino acids. From germline, CDR1 is MDHEN and CDR2 SYDVKM. V shed 3 bases and J 8 bases; nucleotides not matched to a gene: 6. This chain's CDR3 is CASSFDRVLEKLFF. The CDR3 DNA reads TGTGCCAGCAGTTTTGACAGGGTACTCGAAAAACTGTTTTTT.

This clonotype occurred many times. CDR3 residues: CASSLAIYEQYF. The CDR3, as DNA: TGTGCCAGCAGCTTAGCGATTTACGAGCAGTACTTC. The chain has TRBV7-2 and TRBJ2-7; D gene unclear. V lost 0 bases to trimming and J lost 4 bases, with 4 bases between them. The CDR3 is 12 amino acids. The germline CDR1 and CDR2 sequences are SGHTA and FQGNSA.

This clonotype was seen ten or more times. This sequence joins TRBV28 and TRBJ1-6; D might be TRBD1 (5 bases). Germline CDR1 and CDR2: MDHEN and SYDVKM. V lost 1 base and J lost 9, with 16 bases in between. There are 16 residues in the CDR3. The CDR3 DNA reads TGTGCCAGCAGTTTATCTGCAGGGTTAAGGGGTTCACCCCTCCACTTT. It is translated as CASSLSAGLRGSPLHF.

This clonotype was observed a few times. V gene TRBV27 combines with J gene TRBJ2-7; TRBD2 matches at 7 bases. After removal of 11 bases from V and 7 bases from J, the junction contained 14 bases not matched to a gene. From germline, CDR1 is MNHEY and CDR2 SMNVEV (reference sequence). This CDR3 spans 13 amino acids. The CDR3 DNA reads TGTGCCGCAAGGAGGGAGGGGTCGGGGGAGCAGTACTTC. It translates to CAARREGSGEQYF.

As for this clonotype: Possible read error: a much larger clone is one base away. This chain links TRBV28 with TRBJ1-2; no firm D call. The ends were cut back, 5 bases at V and 3 bases at J, with 10 bases in the middle. This CDR3 spans 13 amino acids. CDR1 MDHEN and CDR2 SYDVKM come from the germline V gene. The CDR3 sequence: CASSIRDYYGYTF. In nucleotides, the CDR3 is TGTGCCAGCAGTATTCGGGATTACTATGGCTACACCTTC.

The V gene is TRBV29-1, the J gene TRBJ1-5; D unresolved. The CDR3 consists of 11 residues. Germline assignment: CDR1 SQVTM and CDR2 ANQGSEA. V lost 6 bases, J lost 1 base, and 4 bases lay in between. The CDR3 sequence is CSVGSNQPQHF. In DNA form, the CDR3 reads TGCAGCGTAGGCAGCAATCAGCCCCAGCATTTT.

This clonotype occurred once. The J gene is TRBJ1-2, the V gene TRBV5-1; no reliable D call. Trimming stripped 0 bases from V and 6 bases from J, with 15 bases between. The CDR3 has 15 residues. Germline CDR1 reads SGHRS; CDR2 reads YFSETQ. CDR3 sequence: CASSLEPGRSDGYTF. DNA for the CDR3: TGCGCCAGCAGCTTGGAACCGGGTCGTTCAGATGGCTACACCTTC. Full variable domain (rest looked up from reference TRBV5-1 and TRBJ1-2): KAGVTQTPRYLIKTRGQQVTLSCSPISGHRSVSWYQQTPGQGLQFLFEYFSETQRNKGNFPGRFSGRQFSNSRSEMNVSTLELGDSALYLCASSLEPGRSDGYTFGSGTRLTVV.

This clonotype was seen at least ten times. The gene calls are TRBV20-1 and TRBJ2-2, with TRBD2 matching over 9 bases. CDR1 and CDR2 (germline): DFQATT, SNEGSKA (reference sequence). Losses at the gene ends were 6 bases for V and 4 bases for J; bases not matched to a gene: 18. There are 18 residues in the CDR3. CDR3 nucleotide sequence: TGCAGTGCCCGAAGAGCGCTTAGCGGGGGTTCCTCCACCGGGGAGCTGTTTTTT. Translation: CSARRALSGGSSTGELFF.

The chain employs TRBV7-9 and TRBJ1-6; 9 nucleotides agree with TRBD1. CDR1 and CDR2 from the germline V gene are SEHNR and FQNEAQ (reference sequence). The CDR3 spans 14 residues. J lost 6 bases, V lost 10 bases, and 7 bases had no gene match. The CDR3 coding sequence is TGTGCCACCGGCCGGGACAGGGTTAATTCACCCCTCCACTTT. Translating it yields CATGRDRVNSPLHF.

This clonotype was counted many times. CDR3: CASSEAGSGNTIYF. The CDR3 region has the DNA TGTGCCAGCAGCGAGGCGGGATCTGGAAACACCATATATTTT. This chain connects TRBV7-2 to TRBJ1-3; D remains ambiguous. CDR3 size: 14 residues. The germline gives CDR1 SGHTA, CDR2 FQGNSA. V lost 5 bases and J 1 base, leaving 9 bases between the germline ends.

This clonotype was recorded a few times. The chain carries TRBV19 and TRBJ1-2; a weak D match, TRBD1 (5 bases). Trimming removed 7 bases from V and 4 bases from J, with 16 bases in between. The CDR3 is made up of 14 amino acids. The V gene's germline CDR1 is LNHDA and CDR2 SQIVND (reference sequence). CDR3 DNA: TGTGCCAGTAAAGTGGGGGATCGTGGCTATGGCTACACCTTC. This gives the protein CASKVGDRGYGYTF.

At least ten counts were recorded for this clonotype. The rearrangement joins TRBV12-3 or TRBV12-4 to TRBJ2-3; TRBD1 might be the D (6 bases). V lost 2 bases to trimming and J lost 4 bases, with 16 bases between them. CDR3 length: 16 residues. The CDR3 here is CASSLHRTAEADTQYF. CDR3 sequence (DNA): TGTGCCAGCAGTTTACATCGGACAGCAGAAGCAGATACGCAGTATTTT.

In this sample, this clonotype turned up many times. The chain joins TRBV7-2 to TRBJ2-7; D might be TRBD2 (5 bases). In germline, CDR1 is SGHTA, CDR2 FQGNSA. This CDR3 is built from 15 residues. Between the trimmed V and J ends, which lost 1 base and 7 bases, there was a span of 17 bases. The CDR3 DNA reads TGTGCCAGCAGCTTAGAACCCCGACTAACCGGGGAGCAGTACTTC. It is translated as CASSLEPRLTGEQYF.

In DNA form, the CDR3 reads TGTGCCAGCTCACCACTCAAGGGATACGAGCAGTACTTC. Translated: CASSPLKGYEQYF. V is TRBV18 and J is TRBJ2-7; D is undetermined. CDR1 and CDR2 from the germline V gene are KGHSH and LQKENI. CDR3 size: 13 residues. V gave up 1 base and J gave up 4 bases, with 8 bases separating them.

This clonotype was counted many times. The chain employs TRBV7-8 and TRBJ2-7, with D possibly matching TRBD1 (6 bases). The V end lost 1 base, the J end lost 7 bases, and 20 bases lay between the germline ends. The CDR3 length is 16 residues. Germline V CDR1 and CDR2: SGHVS, FQNEAQ. Written as DNA, the CDR3 is TGTGCCAGCAGCTTAGTTTCTATGGCAGGGGCAGAGGAGCAGTACTTC. Protein: CASSLVSMAGAEEQYF.

The chain combines TRBV14 with TRBJ2-1, with 14 bases fitting TRBD2. The CDR3 is 16 residues long. CDR1 and CDR2 from the germline V gene are SGHDN and FVKESK. Germline trimming cut 2 bases from V and 8 bases from J; bases unmatched to any gene: 5. The CDR3 sequence: CASSQRLAGGQDEQFF. The CDR3 region has the DNA TGTGCCAGCAGCCAACGACTAGCGGGGGGGCAAGATGAGCAGTTCTTC.

This clonotype was counted many times. J is TRBJ1-2 and V is TRBV20-1; TRBD1 agrees at 11 bases. This CDR3 region has 13 residues. Germline CDR1 and CDR2: DFQATT and SNEGSKA (reference sequence). The J segment lost 7 bases and the V segment lost 3 bases, leaving 4 bases of the junction unmatched. The CDR3, as DNA: TGCAGTGCTAGGGACAGGGGGCGGGTTGGCTACACCTTC. As protein: CSARDRGRVGYTF.

This clonotype has a count of ten or more. V is TRBV12-3 or TRBV12-4 and J is TRBJ2-3; TRBD1 matches 7 bases. The CDR3 spans 15 residues. The V and J ends lost 6 bases and 9 bases, in that order; junction bases with no gene match: 15. In nucleotides, the CDR3 is TGTGCCAGCAGACCTTCCACGGGACAGTACAACACGCAGTATTTT. Amino acids: CASRPSTGQYNTQYF.

The V and J genes are TRBV7-4 and TRBJ2-3; 9 bases map to TRBD2. CDR3 size: 16 residues. The trim removed 5 bases at V and 1 base at J, leaving 7 bases unmatched. The germline V gene encodes CDR1 SGHVT and CDR2 SQSDAQ. The CDR3 loop is CASSQEERGGTDTQYF. CDR3 bases: TGTGCCAGCAGCCAGGAGGAGCGGGGGGGCACAGATACGCAGTATTTT.

This clonotype was detected ten times or more. This chain links TRBV7-2 with TRBJ2-7; no firm D call. CDR1 is SGHTA, CDR2 FQGNSA, per germline. The CDR3 length is 16 residues. Trimming left V 5 bases short and J 4 bases short, with 21 bases between. CDR3 protein: CASSPEGIRTSYEQYF. Written as DNA, the CDR3 is TGTGCCAGCAGCCCAGAAGGGATTCGAACGTCTTACGAGCAGTACTTC.

This clonotype was observed at least ten times. This chain joins TRBV7-8 and TRBJ2-7; D gene uncertain. Trimming removed 1 base from V and 3 bases from J, with 10 bases in between. CDR1 and CDR2 from the germline V gene are SGHVS and FQNEAQ. The length of the CDR3 is 14 residues. The CDR3 sequence is CASSLGRLGYEQYF. DNA of the CDR3: TGTGCCAGCAGCTTAGGGCGGCTGGGCTACGAGCAGTACTTC.

This clonotype has just a few counts. The V and J genes are TRBV20-1 and TRBJ2-7; 12 bases align to TRBD2. Germline CDR1 and CDR2: DFQATT and SNEGSKA (reference sequence). The junction had 3 bases not matched to a gene; V was cut back by 2 bases and J by 7 bases. CDR3 length equals 13 residues. As DNA, the CDR3 is TGCAGTGCTAGACTAGCGGGAGGGCAAGAGCAGTACTTC. Protein sequence: CSARLAGGQEQYF.

Concerning this clonotype itself: One junction end disagrees with the germline gene, perhaps due to a read error. The gene calls are TRBV6-2 or TRBV6-3 and TRBJ2-7; D uncertain. Germline values: CDR1 MNHEY, CDR2 SVGEGT. This CDR3 region has 11 residues. Written as DNA, the CDR3 is TGTGCCGGCAGCCAGGCCTACGAGCAGTACTTC. Protein: CAGSQAYEQYF.

This clonotype occurred many times. The V gene is TRBV7-2, the J gene TRBJ2-1; perhaps TRBD1 as D (5 bases). The CDR3 has 14 amino acids. CDR1 and CDR2 from the germline V gene are SGHTA and FQGNSA. Trimming cost V 2 bases and J 8 bases, with 13 bases left between them. The CDR3 DNA is TGTGCCAGCAGCTTAAGGCGCAGGGCCCATGAGCAGTTCTTC. It codes for CASSLRRRAHEQFF.